Below, 17 T cell receptor beta chains from the same sample are listed, as sequenced in a study of cytomegalovirus exposure and HLA in healthy donors. The repertoire was sequenced with immunoSEQ multiplex PCR; TCRdb's copy has only in-frame clones and lacks some. This table has roughly 310,000 clones, roughly 88% appearing once. The specimen was PBMCs. The receptor source for this set is a young man in good health and CMV-seronegative.

J is TRBJ1-1 and V is TRBV6-5; tentative D call: TRBD1 (5 bases). The CDR3 runs 13 residues. The germline V gene has CDR1 MNHEY and CDR2 SVGAGI. The ends were cut back, 5 bases at V and 10 bases at J, with 17 bases in the middle. The CDR3 coding sequence is TGTGCCAGCAGTGCAGCCCAGGGTTTCGGAGCTTTCTTT. It codes for CASSAAQGFGAFF.

The rearrangement links TRBV5-6 to TRBJ2-7, with a possible D match to TRBD1 (5 bases). Germline values: CDR1 SGHDT, CDR2 YYEEEE. Deletions cut 1 base from V and 2 bases from J, with 10 bases between. The CDR3 extends over 14 amino acids. CDR3 residues: CASSLQGNTYEQYF. CDR3 nucleotides: TGTGCCAGCAGCTTGCAGGGTAATACCTACGAGCAGTACTTC.

The J gene is TRBJ2-1, the V gene TRBV27, with TRBD2 matching 8 bases. The CDR3 length is 19 residues. Unmatched junction bases numbered 14, after V lost 2 bases and J lost 2 bases. The germline CDR1 and CDR2 sequences are MNHEY and SMNVEV (reference sequence). The CDR3 here is CASSLGLAGLPRTYNEQFF. DNA for the CDR3: TGTGCCAGCAGTTTAGGGCTAGCGGGTCTCCCGAGGACCTACAATGAGCAGTTCTTC.

The chain links TRBV5-4 to TRBJ1-1, with 9 bases aligning to TRBD1. The germline V gene encodes CDR1 SGHNT and CDR2 YYREEE (reference sequence). CDR3 length equals 17 residues. Unmatched junction bases numbered 12, after V lost 1 base and J lost 5 bases. CDR3 in DNA: TGTGCCAGCAGCTTGACACAGGGGGCAAAAGTGATTACTGAAGCTTTCTTT. The encoded protein is CASSLTQGAKVITEAFF.

The genes are TRBV19 and TRBJ1-5, with D perhaps matching TRBD1 (6 bases). V was clipped by 5 bases and J by 6 bases, with 11 bases between them. The germline CDR1 and CDR2 sequences are LNHDA and SQIVND (reference sequence). The CDR3 covers 13 residues. The CDR3 region is CASSEGQTQPQHF. In DNA form, the CDR3 reads TGTGCCAGTAGTGAAGGACAGACTCAGCCCCAGCATTTT.

The J gene is TRBJ1-6, the V gene TRBV30; weak D call: TRBD1 (6 bases). The CDR3 length is 14 residues. V lost 5 bases, J lost 7 bases, and 15 bases lay in between. Germline V lookup: CDR1 GTSNPN, CDR2 SVGIG (reference sequence). CDR3 in DNA: TGTGCCTGGTCACCGGGACAAGTAAATTCACCCCTCCACTTT. This encodes CAWSPGQVNSPLHF.

The chain couples TRBV18 to TRBJ2-3; 11 bases fit TRBD2. Germline assignment: CDR1 KGHSH and CDR2 LQKENI. J lost 6 bases, V lost 5 bases, and 1 base had no gene match. This CDR3 region has 13 residues. This CDR3 reads CASSRTSGDTQYF. In DNA, the CDR3 is TGTGCCAGCTCAAGGACTAGCGGGGATACGCAGTATTTT. The complete variable domain, with remaining parts taken from reference TRBV18 and TRBJ2-3, reads NAGVMQNPRHLVRRRGQEARLRCSPMKGHSHVYWYRQLPEEGLKFMVYLQKENIIDESGMPKERFSAEFPKEGPSILRIQQVVRGDSAAYFCASSRTSGDTQYFGPGTRLTVL.

This sequence joins TRBV11-2 and TRBJ1-2; D not resolved. This CDR3 region has 13 residues. The germline V gene has CDR1 SGHAT and CDR2 FQNNGV. The V end was cut by 5 bases, the J end by 4 bases, with 11 bases between. The CDR3 sequence: CASSPSVPYGYTF. CDR3 DNA sequence: TGTGCCAGCAGCCCCTCGGTGCCCTATGGCTACACCTTC. Based on the CDR3 plus reference TRBV11-2 and TRBJ1-2, the full variable domain is EAGVAQSPRYKIIEKRQSVAFWCNPISGHATLYWYQQILGQGPKLLIQFQNNGVVDDSQLPKDRFSAERLKGVDSTLKIQPAKLEDSAVYLCASSPSVPYGYTFGSGTRLTVV.

The chain is built from TRBV2 and TRBJ1-1; the D gene is possibly TRBD1 (5 bases). Trimming left V 3 bases short and J 8 bases short, with 10 bases between. CDR3 length: 12 amino acids. Germline V gene data show CDR1 as SNHLY and CDR2 as FYNNEI. The CDR3 protein is CASSDDDSEAFF. CDR3 nucleotide sequence: TGTGCCAGCAGTGACGATGACAGCGAAGCTTTCTTT.

The J gene is TRBJ2-5, the V gene TRBV6-1; maybe TRBD1 (6 bases). CDR1 and CDR2 from the germline V gene are MNHNS and SASEGT. The V end was cut by 8 bases, the J end by 4 bases, with 20 bases between. This CDR3 has 15 amino acids. CDR3 sequence reads: CASGMTGTTAETQYF. CDR3 nucleotide sequence: TGTGCCAGCGGTATGACAGGAACCACAGCAGAGACCCAGTACTTC.

V gene TRBV5-1 combines with J gene TRBJ1-4; 7 bases match TRBD1. V trimming: 4 bases; J trimming: 8 bases; junction bases outside the gene matches: 11. CDR1 is SGHRS, CDR2 YFSETQ, per germline. The CDR3 extends over 15 amino acids. The CDR3 loop is CASSRYRDSGEKLFF. The CDR3 nucleotides read TGCGCCAGCAGCCGATACCGGGACAGTGGGGAAAAACTGTTTTTT.

This clone was counted only a few times. This sequence joins TRBV27 and TRBJ1-5; 7 bases are shared with TRBD1. Losses at the gene ends were 4 bases for V and 5 bases for J; bases not matched to a gene: 2. This CDR3 comprises 13 residues. From germline, CDR1 is MNHEY and CDR2 SMNVEV (reference sequence). The CDR3 sequence: CASSWDSYQPQHF. The CDR3 nucleotides read TGTGCCAGCAGTTGGGACAGCTATCAGCCCCAGCATTTT.

This chain joins TRBV6-5 and TRBJ2-1; TRBD1 agrees at 8 bases. In germline, CDR1 is MNHEY, CDR2 SVGAGI. Germline trimming cut 6 bases from V and 9 bases from J; bases unmatched to any gene: 7. This CDR3 comprises 13 residues. As DNA, the CDR3 is TGTGCCAGCAGAGCCCGGGACAGGATTGAGCAGTTCTTC. Residues: CASRARDRIEQFF.

The rearrangement uses TRBV6-6 and TRBJ1-5; tentatively, D is TRBD1 (5 bases). V was trimmed by 2 bases and J by 6 bases, leaving 11 bases between them. Per germline, CDR1 MNHNY and CDR2 SVGAGI (reference sequence). There are 14 residues in the CDR3. The CDR3 nucleotides are TGTGCCAGCAGTTACGCGGGGGGTGGTCAGCCCCAGCATTTT. It codes for CASSYAGGGQPQHF.

This sequence joins TRBV12-5 and TRBJ2-7, with 7 bases lining up with TRBD1. The CDR3 is 14 residues long. V shed 4 bases, J shed 7 bases, and the junction held 10 bases outside the gene matches. In germline, CDR1 is LGHNT, CDR2 FRNRAP. CDR3 sequence (DNA): TGTGCTAGTGGTTCCCCAGGACAGGTTCGGGAGCAGTACTTC. Amino acid sequence: CASGSPGQVREQYF.

The J gene is TRBJ2-7, the V gene TRBV5-4, with D perhaps TRBD2 (6 bases). From germline, CDR1 is SGHNT and CDR2 YYREEE (reference sequence). The CDR3 is made up of 15 amino acids. The V and J ends lost 4 bases and 3 bases respectively, with 17 bases between them. This chain's CDR3 is CASSEYRGRRYEQYF. In DNA, the CDR3 is TGTGCCAGCAGCGAATATCGGGGGAGACGCTACGAGCAGTACTTC.

The chain recombines TRBV2 with TRBJ1-5; no reliable D call. This CDR3 comprises 14 residues. V was cut by 3 bases and J by 5 bases, with 11 bases left in between. From germline, CDR1 is SNHLY and CDR2 FYNNEI. CDR3 loop: CASSDEYSYQPQHF. CDR3 bases: TGTGCCAGCAGTGATGAGTACTCTTATCAGCCCCAGCATTTT.